Sequencing of this TCR beta chain was carried out in a study of blood T cell repertoires in COVID-19. For the study at large: Nucleic acid was either cDNA or gDNA, and it came from T cells, B-cell-depleted T cells, or PBMCs.

Germline assignment: CDR1 LNHDA and CDR2 SQIVND (reference sequence). CDR3 length: 16 amino acids. Trimming shortened V by 7 bases and J by 6 bases, and 22 bases separated the two germline ends. As handled by the study authors: Amplification of reference gene primers was used by the study to estimate nucleated cell counts. This table comes from immunoSEQ multiplex PCR, and its TCRdb copy is limited to in-frame clones, with some not included. D and trimming come from the DNA, and the V and J calls and clone size come from that table. Here the sample spans approximately 94,000 clones, 84% being singletons.

The source is a man between 60 and 75 years old with acute or convalescent COVID-19. This chain links TRBV19 with TRBJ2-1; maybe TRBD2 (6 bases). Sequenced: peripheral blood. CDR3 sequence: CASTPHPPGGTNEQFF. Written as DNA, the CDR3 is TGTGCCAGTACCCCCCACCCCCCCGGGGGAACCAATGAGCAGTTCTTC.